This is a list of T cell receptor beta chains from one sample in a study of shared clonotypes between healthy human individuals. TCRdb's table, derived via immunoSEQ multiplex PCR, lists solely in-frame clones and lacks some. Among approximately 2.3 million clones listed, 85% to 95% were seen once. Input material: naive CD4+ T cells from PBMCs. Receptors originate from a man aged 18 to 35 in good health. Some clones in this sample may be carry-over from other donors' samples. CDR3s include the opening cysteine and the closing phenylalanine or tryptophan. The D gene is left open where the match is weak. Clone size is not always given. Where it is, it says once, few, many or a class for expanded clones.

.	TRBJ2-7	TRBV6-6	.	CASSEVGSLAREQYF	TGTGCCAGCAGCGAAGTTGGATCCTTGGCTCGCGAGCAGTACTTC
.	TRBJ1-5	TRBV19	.	CASSIDSVQPQHF	TGTGCCAGTAGTATAGACAGTGTTCAGCCCCAGCATTTT
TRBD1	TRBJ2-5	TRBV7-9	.	CASSLGQGAETQYF	TGTGCCAGCAGCTTGGGGCAGGGGGCAGAGACCCAGTACTTC
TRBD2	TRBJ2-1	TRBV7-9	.	CASSDIAGGSYNEQFF	TGTGCCAGCAGCGATATAGCGGGAGGGTCCTACAATGAGCAGTTCTTC
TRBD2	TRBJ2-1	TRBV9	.	CASSATRTSGRSYNEQFF	TGTGCCAGCAGCGCCACCCGGACTAGCGGGAGATCCTACAATGAGCAGTTCTTC
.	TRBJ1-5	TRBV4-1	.	CASSQDRTDRSIPEHF	TGCGCCAGCAGCCAAGATAGGACAGACCGTAGCATCCCGGAGCATTTT
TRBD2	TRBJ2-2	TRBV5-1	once	CASSGRTSGSHGELFF	TGCGCCAGCAGCGGGCGGACTAGCGGGAGCCACGGGGAGCTGTTTTTT
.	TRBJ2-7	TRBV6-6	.	CASSYSGGGVVKQYF	TGTGCCAGCAGTTACTCAGGGGGGGGCGTGGTCAAGCAGTACTTC
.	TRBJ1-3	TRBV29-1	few	CSVNRLLSGNTIYF	TGCAGCGTTAACAGACTGCTCTCTGGAAACACCATATATTTT
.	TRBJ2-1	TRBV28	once	CASSLAFMGEQFF	TGTGCCAGCAGTTTAGCGTTCATGGGTGAGCAGTTCTTC
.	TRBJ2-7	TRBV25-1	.	CASSEGGSSYEQYF	TGTGCCAGCAGTGAAGGGGGCAGCTCCTACGAGCAGTACTTC
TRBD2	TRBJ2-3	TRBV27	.	CASSTRSGGSTDTQYF	TGTGCCAGCAGTACTAGAAGCGGGGGTAGCACAGATACGCAGTATTTT
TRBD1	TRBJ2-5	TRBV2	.	CASRPGGTGAQYF	TGTGCCAGCCGGCCCGGGGGGACAGGGGCCCAGTACTTC
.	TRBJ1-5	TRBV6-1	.	CASSEVRNNQPQHF	TGTGCCAGCAGTGAAGTCAGAAACAATCAGCCCCAGCATTTT
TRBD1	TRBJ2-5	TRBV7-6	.	CASSLFSRQGRQTQYF	TGTGCCAGCAGCTTATTTTCCCGACAGGGTCGGCAGACCCAGTACTTC
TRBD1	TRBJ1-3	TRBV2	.	CASSDLSGRGKRGNTIYF	TGTGCCAGCAGTGATCTTTCGGGCAGGGGGAAAAGGGGAAACACCATATATTTT
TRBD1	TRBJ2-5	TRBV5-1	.	CASSLAAAGGGETQYF	TGCGCCAGCAGCTTGGCCGCGGCAGGGGGCGGAGAGACCCAGTACTTC
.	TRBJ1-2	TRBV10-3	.	CAILEAGNYGYTF	TGTGCCATCCTCGAGGCGGGGAACTATGGCTACACCTTC
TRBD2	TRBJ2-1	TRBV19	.	CASSIGGGKRLANEQFF	TGTGCCAGTAGTATAGGCGGCGGGAAGCGACTAGCGAATGAGCAGTTCTTC
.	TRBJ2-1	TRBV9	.	CASSVRDQRPPYNEQFF	TGTGCCAGCAGCGTAAGAGACCAGCGGCCACCATACAATGAGCAGTTCTTC
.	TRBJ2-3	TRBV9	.	CASSVAPGTDTQYF	TGTGCCAGCAGCGTAGCCCCCGGGACAGATACGCAGTATTTT
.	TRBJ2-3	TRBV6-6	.	CASSRPNTDTQYF	TGTGCCAGCAGCCGACCGAACACAGATACGCAGTATTTT
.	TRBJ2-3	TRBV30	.	CARAVVGSTQYF	TGTGCCCGGGCGGTTGTGGGTAGTACGCAGTATTTT
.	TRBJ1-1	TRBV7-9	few	CASSVLGTEAFF	TGTGCCAGCAGCGTGCTAGGCACTGAAGCTTTCTTT
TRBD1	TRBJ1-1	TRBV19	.	CASGRNRGPSDTEAFF	TGTGCCAGTGGACGGAACAGGGGTCCATCGGACACTGAAGCTTTCTTT
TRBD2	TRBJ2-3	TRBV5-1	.	CASSLGTSGNTDTQYF	TGCGCCAGCAGCCTGGGGACTAGCGGGAACACAGATACGCAGTATTTT
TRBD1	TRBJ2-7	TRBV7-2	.	CASSLQGASTYEQYF	TGTGCCAGCAGCTTACAGGGGGCCTCAACCTACGAGCAGTACTTC
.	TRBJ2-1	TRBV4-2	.	CASSQVLTNNEQFF	TGTGCCAGCAGCCAAGTCCTAACCAACAATGAGCAGTTCTTC